The present T cell receptor (beta chain) was sequenced within a study of cytomegalovirus exposure and HLA in healthy donors. PCR involved 60 Vbeta and 13 Jbeta primers. Clones were read by immunoSEQ multiplex PCR, and TCRdb kept only the in-frame ones, dropping some. Found here are 200,000 to 250,000 clones, about 80% of them singletons; the top ten hold about 7.5%. The TCR sequence derives from a woman aged 60-75 years in good health and CMV-seropositive. The sequencing sample was made of PBMCs.

This chain's CDR3 is CASTSGGSSYNEQFF. In DNA form, the CDR3 reads TGCGCCAGCACTAGCGGGGGAAGCTCCTACAATGAGCAGTTCTTC. V usage is TRBV5-1 and J usage is TRBJ2-1; 10 nucleotides align to TRBD2. Losses at the gene ends were 6 bases for V and 0 bases for J; bases not matched to a gene: 3. CDR1 is SGHRS, CDR2 YFSETQ, per germline. The CDR3 runs to 15 residues. Full variable domain (remainder filled in from reference TRBV5-1 and TRBJ2-1): KAGVTQTPRYLIKTRGQQVTLSCSPISGHRSVSWYQQTPGQGLQFLFEYFSETQRNKGNFPGRFSGRQFSNSRSEMNVSTLELGDSALYLCASTSGGSSYNEQFFGPGTRLTVL.